One T cell receptor (beta chain) is described in this entry. What this receptor recognizes is not known. Base qualities are missing; no much larger clone stands one base away. Taken from the germline V gene (reference sequence), the CDR1 and CDR2 loops are SSHAT and FNYEAQ. The CDR3 goes from the cysteine to the phenylalanine over 14 residues. Here the CDR3 DNA is all that survives: 42 bases in frame from base 1. Here V drops 5 bases and J drops 3 bases, and the junction holds 5 bases not matched to any gene. Library method: the immunoSEQ multiplex PCR assay. A mixture of 60 forward primers for TCR Vbeta segments and 13 reverse primers for TCR Jbeta segments was used in the multiplex PCR. A multiplex PCR assay on genomic DNA amplified the CDR3 region of rearranged TCR beta genes. The amplified TCR beta libraries were sequenced on the Illumina HiSeq System as 87-base-pair reads. The source study handled its data this way. In a later analysis, 80 million or so unique TCR beta chains were counted across the roughly 670 repertoires, and around 10 million of these chains were shared by at least two donors. Raw reads were error-corrected and collapsed into unique sequences by a nearest-neighbor algorithm in which closely related sequences were merged to remove PCR and sequencing errors. To assign V, D and J gene segments, CDR3 sequences were aligned to IMGT reference sequences. For a sequence to be retained, a match of at least six nucleotides was required to both a V gene segment and a J gene segment. A rearrangement was called productive if the CDR3 had no stop codons and remained in frame with V and J, and every other rearrangement was called non-productive. CDR3 was defined according to IMGT convention as the region running from the second conserved V-encoded cysteine to the conserved J-encoded phenylalanine. The earlier analysis of roughly 590 of the donors excluded any sequence lacking an unambiguous match to a single V gene segment. An earlier analysis of several hundred of the donors classified V segments as functional when productive rearrangements were above 56.7% and as segregating when the standard deviation between donors was above 5%. A statistical classification framework was developed to diagnose cytomegalovirus status using the catalog of TCR beta chain sequences. In a later analysis, V and J genes were assigned by comparing TCR nucleotide sequences against IMGT/GENE-DB human TR gene sequences. In a later analysis, CDR3 sequences and most-parsimonious VDJ recombination scenarios were assigned using the TCRdist pipeline. In a later analysis, each TCR beta chain was defined by its CDR3 amino acid sequence together with its V-gene family, and reads lacking a unique V-gene family were excluded. A later analysis removed roughly 590 highly shared, low-generation-probability nucleotide sequences to deal with suspected cross-contamination and a sequencing artifact. A later analysis calculated a clonal expansion index for each public chain from normalized within-repertoire ranks of inferred template counts. Generation probabilities in a later analysis came from a VDJ recombination model fitted to out-of-frame rearrangements, and those results were checked against IGoR. A later analysis scored TCR-TCR, TCR-HLA and TCR-CMV co-occurrence with hypergeometric tests, applying a repertoire-size bias correction to TCR pairs. In a later analysis, false discovery rates were estimated by permuting HLA or CMV assignments 20 times. In a later analysis, co-occurring TCRs were grouped with DBSCAN, and TCRdist sequence similarity was added when clustering was performed within HLA-allele-positive subsets. Repertoires with fewer than 30,000 or more than 120,000 public chains were left out of co-occurrence clustering, as were about 5 repertoires with anomalous nucleotide sharing. This is the immuneACCESS table as TCRdb keeps it, with only in-frame sequences that have V and J called. A part of the clones is gone; compared with another copy, unresolved V genes explain less than half, and the rest is unexplained. V and J calls and clone size come straight from that table; D and trimming were deduced from the DNA. This sample comprises 100,000 to 150,000 clones, 65% to 75% of them detected only once. The ten largest clones capture roughly 6% of the sample.

The record originates from a study of cytomegalovirus exposure and HLA in healthy donors (dated by TCRdb to about 2017). In the study overall: An earlier analysis of 587 of the donors reported about 300 Gb of sequence data and around 100 million unique TCR beta sequences obtained from 150 million to 200 million T cells. About 320 gigabases of sequencing data and 78 million or so unique TCR sequences were included in an early release covering around 650 HLA-typed donors. Of the 300 to 500 genotyped donors, more than 75% were placed in the genetic ancestry cluster associated with self-reported Caucasian donors. The aim of the study was to test whether cataloging public T cell receptors could identify signatures of past pathogen exposure. Using immunosequencing, the study profiled T cell repertoires from 500 to 800 subjects and related those repertoires to cytomegalovirus serostatus. A separate validation cohort of roughly 130 different subjects was used in addition to the roughly 620-subject first cohort. High-throughput TCR immunosequencing, statistical association of individual TCRs with disease status, and machine learning were combined to predict cytomegalovirus infection status. A later analysis re-analyzed previously published TCR beta repertoires from about 730 donors and added high-resolution HLA genotyping to study TCR occurrence patterns. In the later analysis, no new phenotypic data were used to find candidate immune exposures; instead, reliance was placed on TCR beta sequences and their occurrence across donors. An earlier analysis of 587 of the donors applied high-throughput TCR beta sequencing to assess whether each TCR beta V gene segment acted as functional or pseudogenic. Donor age, sex, ethnicity and CMV serostatus were compiled alongside the repertoire data. Genome-wide SNP genotypes for about three fifths of the roughly 670 donors were used in a later genetic analysis, which treated that subset as a discovery cohort. All discovery cohort repertoires had been generated on a single sequencing platform. HLA typing covered class I and class II loci at four-digit resolution. The number of donors typed differed by locus, with 629-630 for A, B, C, DRB1 and DQB1, roughly 520 for DQA1, over 600 for DPA1, and some 440 for DPB1. Five DR-DQ haplotypes were handled as single units for association and clustering because linkage in the cohort was strong. Across 300 to 400 genotyped donors of the cohort, an average of approximately 240,000 unique TCR beta nucleotide sequences per donor were sequenced, and approximately 19% of those sequences were non-productive.

Broader findings and caveats from the paper: Most CMV-associated TCR beta chains appeared to be HLA-restricted in a later analysis, and the HLA associations seemed to be driven largely by CMV exposure. Correlated functional status among segregating V segments might be attributable to linkage disequilibrium, but an unknown experimental factor could not be ruled out. According to the authors, the approach could potentially be generalized to other disease states and immunological phenotypes. According to a later genetic analysis, donors in an Asian-associated ancestry cluster had fewer N-insertions in productive TCRs than the roughly 660-donor mean. When HLA alleles, especially DR and DQ, strongly co-occurred, TCR associations were difficult to assign to individual alleles. A cluster of highly shared sequence variants was judged likely to represent a technical artifact of the sequencing pipeline. HLA typing was unavailable for some donors at each locus, so association tests used only the typed subset. Three of the identified cytomegalovirus-associated TCR beta chains were confirmed in vitro to be specific for cytomegalovirus antigens. In both the original and validation cohorts, the classifier was reported to diagnose cytomegalovirus status with high specificity and sensitivity. Because counts were too low, about 18 rarely observed V segments, including chromosome 9 orphons, were excluded from the earlier analysis of 587 of the donors. Sequencing depth was assumed to be roughly uniform across donors in the presence/absence analyses, though that assumption may not hold. Broadly in line with IMGT annotations, most TCR beta V segments showed up in productive rearrangements about 87% or about 30% of the time in an earlier analysis of a few hundred of the donors. In a later analysis, several top co-occurrence clusters were reported to appear linked to parvovirus B19, influenza, CMV and Epstein-Barr virus. A further reported finding was that TCR beta sequences accurately predicted the HLA-A and HLA-B alleles for most subjects in the first cohort. In a later analysis, HLA-associated TCR beta chains were found to be more clonally expanded and to have lower generation probabilities than equally common non-associated chains. V-gene and J-gene trimming of TCR beta chains was associated with a missense DCLRE1C variant in a later genetic analysis, and the association was replicated in an independent cohort. At a false discovery rate of 0.05, a later analysis linked under 20,000 TCR beta sequences to specific HLA alleles. The only immune exposure information available for the cohort was CMV serostatus. In this cohort, only TCR beta chains were sequenced, and detectable features were limited by the absence of alpha or paired-chain data. The study gave a list of some 150 TCR beta chains associated with cytomegalovirus. In a later analysis, the rate of TCR association differed among HLA loci, with DRB1 alleles having the most associated TCRs and HLA-C alleles having the fewest. Because the 87-base-pair reads could not distinguish some IMGT-functional V segments, including TRBV6-2 and TRBV6-3, those segments were excluded. While some public TCRs were present in many individuals, most TCR sequences turned up only very rarely across donors.

In total, about 650 healthy bone marrow donors made up the cohort. At the time of sampling, all cohort members were nominally healthy, though unrecorded immune exposures were likely present. The donor tested CMV seropositive, placing the donor among the 310 or so seropositive members of the cohort. A peripheral blood sample was collected from each donor, and TCR beta sequencing was performed on peripheral blood mononuclear cells. The Qiagen DNeasy Blood Extraction Kit was used to extract genomic DNA from the blood cell samples. Sequences were obtained from PBMCs. In this chain, TRBV7-7 is recombined with TRBJ1-1, and 8 junctional nucleotides match TRBD1. This TCR came from a woman between 45 and 60 years old in good health and CMV-seropositive. The DNA reads as follows: TGTGCCAGCAGCGCCGGGACAGGAGACACTGAAGCTTTCTTT. It is translated as CASSAGTGDTEAFF.